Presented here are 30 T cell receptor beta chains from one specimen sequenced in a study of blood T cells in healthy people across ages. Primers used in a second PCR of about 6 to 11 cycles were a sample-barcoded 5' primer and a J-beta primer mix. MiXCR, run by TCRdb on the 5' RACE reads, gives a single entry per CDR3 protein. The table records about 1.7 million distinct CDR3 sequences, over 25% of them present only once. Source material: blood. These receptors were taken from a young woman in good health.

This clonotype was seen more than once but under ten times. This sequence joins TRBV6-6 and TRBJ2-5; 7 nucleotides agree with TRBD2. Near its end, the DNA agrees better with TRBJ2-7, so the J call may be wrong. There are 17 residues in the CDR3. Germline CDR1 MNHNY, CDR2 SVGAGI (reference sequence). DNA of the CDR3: TGTGCCAGCAGTTATGGCCGGGACTACGATCTGCCGGACGAGCAGTACTTC. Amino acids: CASSYGRDYDLPDEQYF.

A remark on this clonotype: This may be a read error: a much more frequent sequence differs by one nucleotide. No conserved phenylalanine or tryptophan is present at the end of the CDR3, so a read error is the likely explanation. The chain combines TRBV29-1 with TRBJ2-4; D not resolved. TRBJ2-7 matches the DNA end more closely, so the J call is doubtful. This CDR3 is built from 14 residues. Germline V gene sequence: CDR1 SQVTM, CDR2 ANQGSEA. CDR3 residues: CSALDAGPLSEQYC. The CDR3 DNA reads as TGCAGCGCCCTGGACGCCGGACCACTATCCGAGCAGTACTGC.

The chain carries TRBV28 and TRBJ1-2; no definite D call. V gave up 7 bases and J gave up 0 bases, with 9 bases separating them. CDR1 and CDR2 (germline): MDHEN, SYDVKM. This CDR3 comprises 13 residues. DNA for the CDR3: TGTGCCAGCACCCCGCCCGCTAACTATGGCTACACCTTC. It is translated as CASTPPANYGYTF.

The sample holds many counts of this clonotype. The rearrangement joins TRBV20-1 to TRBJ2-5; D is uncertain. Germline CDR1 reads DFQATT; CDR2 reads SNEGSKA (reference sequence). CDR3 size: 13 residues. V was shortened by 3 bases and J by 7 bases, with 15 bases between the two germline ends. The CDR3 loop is CSASYGEWTTQYF. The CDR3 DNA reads TGCAGTGCTAGCTATGGAGAGTGGACGACCCAGTACTTC.

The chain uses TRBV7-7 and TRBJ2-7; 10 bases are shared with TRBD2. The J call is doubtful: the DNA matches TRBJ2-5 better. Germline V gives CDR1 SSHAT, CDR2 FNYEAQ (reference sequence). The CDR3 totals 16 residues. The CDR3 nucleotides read TGTGCCAGCAGCCTTAAGCGGGAGGGCCGGAAAGAGACCCAGTACTTC. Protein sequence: CASSLKREGRKETQYF.

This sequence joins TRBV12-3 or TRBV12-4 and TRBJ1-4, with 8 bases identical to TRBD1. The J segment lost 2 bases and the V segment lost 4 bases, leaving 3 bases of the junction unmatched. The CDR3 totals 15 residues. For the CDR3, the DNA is TGTGCCAGCAGTTCTCGACAGGGGACTAATGAAAAACTGTTTTTT. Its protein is CASSSRQGTNEKLFF.

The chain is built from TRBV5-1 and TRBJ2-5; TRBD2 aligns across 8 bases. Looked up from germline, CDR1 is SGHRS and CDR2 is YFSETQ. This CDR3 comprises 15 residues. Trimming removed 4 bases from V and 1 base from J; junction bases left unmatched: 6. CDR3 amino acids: CASSPRSGAQETQYF. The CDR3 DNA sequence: TGCGCCAGCAGCCCACGTAGCGGGGCCCAAGAGACCCAGTACTTC.

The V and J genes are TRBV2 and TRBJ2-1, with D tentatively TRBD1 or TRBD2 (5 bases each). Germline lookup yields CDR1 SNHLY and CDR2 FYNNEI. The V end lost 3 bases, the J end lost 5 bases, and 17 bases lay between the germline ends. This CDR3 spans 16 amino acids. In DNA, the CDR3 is TGTGCCAGCAGTGAGGGGACGGCAAAGCCTGACAATGAGCAGTTCTTC. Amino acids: CASSEGTAKPDNEQFF.

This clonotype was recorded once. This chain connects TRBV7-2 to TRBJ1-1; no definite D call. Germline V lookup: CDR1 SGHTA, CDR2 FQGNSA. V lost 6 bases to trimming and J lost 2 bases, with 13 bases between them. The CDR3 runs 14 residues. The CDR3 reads CASRSEPLNTEAFF. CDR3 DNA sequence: TGTGCCAGCAGGTCTGAACCCCTTAACACTGAAGCTTTCTTT.

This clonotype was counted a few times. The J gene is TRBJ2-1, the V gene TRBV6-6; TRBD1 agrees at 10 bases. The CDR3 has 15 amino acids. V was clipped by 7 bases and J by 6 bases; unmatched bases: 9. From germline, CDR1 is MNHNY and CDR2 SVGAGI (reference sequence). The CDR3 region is CASTQLGDRGNEQFF. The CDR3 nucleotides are TGTGCCAGCACCCAACTCGGGGACAGGGGCAATGAGCAGTTCTTC.

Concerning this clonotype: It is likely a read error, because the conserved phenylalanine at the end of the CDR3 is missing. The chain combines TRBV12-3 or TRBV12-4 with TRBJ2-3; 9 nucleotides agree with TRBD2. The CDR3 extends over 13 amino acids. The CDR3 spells CASSRLAADAQYS. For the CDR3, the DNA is TGTGCCAGCAGCCGACTAGCGGCAGATGCGCAGTATTCT.

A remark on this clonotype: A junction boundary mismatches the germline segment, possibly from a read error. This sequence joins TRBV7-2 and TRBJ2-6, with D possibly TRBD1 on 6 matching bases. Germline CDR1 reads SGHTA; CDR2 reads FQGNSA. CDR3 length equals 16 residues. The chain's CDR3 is CVSSPNRVPGANVLTF. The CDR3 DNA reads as TGTGTCAGCAGCCCGAACAGGGTACCCGGGGCCAACGTCCTGACTTTC.

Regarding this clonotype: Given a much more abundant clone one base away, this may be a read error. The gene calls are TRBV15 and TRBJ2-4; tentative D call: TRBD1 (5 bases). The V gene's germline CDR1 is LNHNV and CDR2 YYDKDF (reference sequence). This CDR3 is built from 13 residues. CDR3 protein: CATSRGQTNIPYF. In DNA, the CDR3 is TGTGCCACCAGCAGAGGACAGACAAACATTCCGTACTTC.

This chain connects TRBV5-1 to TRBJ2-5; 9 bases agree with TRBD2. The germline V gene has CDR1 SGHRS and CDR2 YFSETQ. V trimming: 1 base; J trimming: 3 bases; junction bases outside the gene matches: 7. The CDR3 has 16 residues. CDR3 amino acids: CASSLRASGAKETQYF. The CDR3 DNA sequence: TGCGCCAGCAGCTTGAGAGCTAGCGGGGCGAAAGAGACCCAGTACTTC.

The DNA for the CDR3 is TGCAGCGTTGATCCCACTGGGGGTGAAGCTTTCTTT. Its protein is CSVDPTGGEAFF. This chain links TRBV29-1 with TRBJ1-1; D perhaps matches TRBD1 (5 bases). Between the trimmed V and J ends, which lost 3 bases and 7 bases, there was a span of 12 bases. The germline CDR1 and CDR2 sequences are SQVTM and ANQGSEA. The length of the CDR3 is 12 residues.

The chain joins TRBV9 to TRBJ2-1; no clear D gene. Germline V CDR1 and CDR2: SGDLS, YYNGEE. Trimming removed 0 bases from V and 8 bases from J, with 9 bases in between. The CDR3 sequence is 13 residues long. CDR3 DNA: TGTGCCAGCAGCGTAGAAGGGAACGATGAGCAGTTCTTC. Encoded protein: CASSVEGNDEQFF.

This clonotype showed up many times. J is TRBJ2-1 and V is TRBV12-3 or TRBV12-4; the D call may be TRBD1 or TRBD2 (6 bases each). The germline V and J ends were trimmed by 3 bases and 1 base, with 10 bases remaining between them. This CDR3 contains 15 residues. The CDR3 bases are TGTGCCAGCAGTTTCGGAGGGGGTTCCTACAATGAGCAGTTCTTC. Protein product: CASSFGGGSYNEQFF.

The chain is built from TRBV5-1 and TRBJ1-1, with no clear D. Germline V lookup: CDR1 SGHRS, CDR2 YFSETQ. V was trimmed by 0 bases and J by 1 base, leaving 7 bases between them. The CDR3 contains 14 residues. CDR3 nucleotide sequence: TGCGCCAGCAGCTTGGTTCCCCGGAACACTGAAGCTTTCTTT. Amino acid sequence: CASSLVPRNTEAFF.

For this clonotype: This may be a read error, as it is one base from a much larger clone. The CDR3 DNA is TGCAGCGTAACTTGCGGGGGGTCCCGGGAGACCCAGTACTTC. Protein product: CSVTCGGSRETQYF. This chain uses TRBV29-1 with TRBJ2-4; 8 nucleotides match TRBD2. The end of the DNA fits TRBJ2-5 better, so the J call may be wrong. Germline CDR1 SQVTM, CDR2 ANQGSEA. The CDR3 consists of 14 residues.

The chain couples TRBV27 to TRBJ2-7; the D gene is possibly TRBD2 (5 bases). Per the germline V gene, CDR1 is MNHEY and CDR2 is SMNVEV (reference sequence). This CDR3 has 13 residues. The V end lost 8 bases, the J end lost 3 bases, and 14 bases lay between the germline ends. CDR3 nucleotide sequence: TGTGCCAGCGGAACCGGGATGAGCTACGAGCAGTACTTC. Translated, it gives CASGTGMSYEQYF.

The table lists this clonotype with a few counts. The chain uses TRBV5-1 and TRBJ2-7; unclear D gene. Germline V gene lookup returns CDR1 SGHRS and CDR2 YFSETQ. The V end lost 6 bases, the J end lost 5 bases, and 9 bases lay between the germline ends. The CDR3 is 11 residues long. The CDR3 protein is CASKNYDEQYF. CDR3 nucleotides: TGCGCCAGCAAGAACTACGACGAGCAGTACTTC.

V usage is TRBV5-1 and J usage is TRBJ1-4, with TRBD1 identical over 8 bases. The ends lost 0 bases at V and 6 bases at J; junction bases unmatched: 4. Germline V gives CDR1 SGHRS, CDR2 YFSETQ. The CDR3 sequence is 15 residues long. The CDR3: CASSLEDREYEKLFF. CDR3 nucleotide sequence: TGCGCCAGCAGCTTGGAGGACAGGGAGTATGAAAAACTGTTTTTT. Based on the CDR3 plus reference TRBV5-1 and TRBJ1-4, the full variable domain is KAGVTQTPRYLIKTRGQQVTLSCSPISGHRSVSWYQQTPGQGLQFLFEYFSETQRNKGNFPGRFSGRQFSNSRSEMNVSTLELGDSALYLCASSLEDREYEKLFFGSGTQLSVL.

DNA of the CDR3: TGTGCCGACGGAGGGGGGGCTCGGACTGAAGCTTTCTTT. Its translation is CADGGGARTEAFF. The chain uses TRBV6-6 and TRBJ1-1, with D possibly matching TRBD1 (6 bases). From germline, CDR1 is MNHNY and CDR2 SVGAGI (reference sequence). Trimming shortened V by 11 bases and J by 5 bases, and 18 bases separated the two germline ends. The CDR3 runs 13 residues.

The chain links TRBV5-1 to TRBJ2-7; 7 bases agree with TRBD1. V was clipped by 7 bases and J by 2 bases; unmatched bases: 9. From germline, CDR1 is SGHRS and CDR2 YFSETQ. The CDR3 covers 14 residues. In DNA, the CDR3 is TGCGCCAGCTCTACACAGGGGATTACCTACGAGCAGTACTTC. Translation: CASSTQGITYEQYF.

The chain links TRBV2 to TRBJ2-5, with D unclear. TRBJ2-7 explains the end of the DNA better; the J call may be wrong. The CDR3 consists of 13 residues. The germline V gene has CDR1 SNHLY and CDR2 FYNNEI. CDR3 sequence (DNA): TGTGCCAGCATGGTTTACAGCCGGTACGAGCAGTACTTC. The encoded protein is CASMVYSRYEQYF.

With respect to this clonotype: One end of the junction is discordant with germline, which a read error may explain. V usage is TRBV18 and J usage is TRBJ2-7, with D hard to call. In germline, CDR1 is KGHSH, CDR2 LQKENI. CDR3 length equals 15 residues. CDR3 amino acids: CANSSNIRNGNEQYF. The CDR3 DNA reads TGTGCCAACTCATCCAATATAAGGAACGGAAACGAGCAGTACTTC.

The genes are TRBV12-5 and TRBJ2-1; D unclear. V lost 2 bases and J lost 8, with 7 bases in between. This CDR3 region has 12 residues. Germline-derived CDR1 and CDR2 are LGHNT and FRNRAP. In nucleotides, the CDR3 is TGTGCTAGTGGTTTGATTAGGGATGAGCAGTTCTTC. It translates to CASGLIRDEQFF.

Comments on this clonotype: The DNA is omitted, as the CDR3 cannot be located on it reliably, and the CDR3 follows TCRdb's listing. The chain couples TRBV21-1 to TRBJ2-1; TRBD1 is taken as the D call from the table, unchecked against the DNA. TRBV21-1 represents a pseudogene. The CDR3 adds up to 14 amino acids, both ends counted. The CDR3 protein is CARTGWGLGNEQFF.

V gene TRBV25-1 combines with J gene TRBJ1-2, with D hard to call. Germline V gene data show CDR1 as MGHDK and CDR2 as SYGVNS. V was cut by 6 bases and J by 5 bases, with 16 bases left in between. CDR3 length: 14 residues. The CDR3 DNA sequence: TGTGCCAGCAGCTCCTTTGGCCTTGAATATGGCTACACCTTC. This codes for CASSSFGLEYGYTF.

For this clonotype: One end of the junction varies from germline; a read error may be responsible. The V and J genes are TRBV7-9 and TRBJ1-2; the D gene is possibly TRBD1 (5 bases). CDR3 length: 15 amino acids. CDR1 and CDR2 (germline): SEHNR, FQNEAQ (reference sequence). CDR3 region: CASSLGGGKGYGYTF. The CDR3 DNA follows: TGTGCCAGCAGCTTAGGCGGGGGGAAAGGCTATGGCTACACTTTC.